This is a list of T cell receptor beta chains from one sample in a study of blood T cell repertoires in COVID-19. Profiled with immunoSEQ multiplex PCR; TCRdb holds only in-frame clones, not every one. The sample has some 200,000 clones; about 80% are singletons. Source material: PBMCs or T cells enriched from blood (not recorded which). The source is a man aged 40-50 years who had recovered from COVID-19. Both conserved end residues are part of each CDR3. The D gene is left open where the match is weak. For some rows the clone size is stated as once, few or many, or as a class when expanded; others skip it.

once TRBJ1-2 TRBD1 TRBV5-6 TGTGCCAGCAGCTTCCCGACAGGGGGCGGTGGCTACACCTTC CASSFPTGGGGYTF
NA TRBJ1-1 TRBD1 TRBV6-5 TGTGCCAGCAGTTACTCTCAGCGGACAGGGAGGACTGAAGCTTTCTTT CASSYSQRTGRTEAFF
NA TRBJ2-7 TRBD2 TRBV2 TGTGCCAGCAGTACTAGCGCCTACGAGCAGTACTTC CASSTSAYEQYF
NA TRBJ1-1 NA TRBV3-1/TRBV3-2 TGTGCCAGCAGCCAAGTTCTCTCGGCGGGAGCTTTCTTT CASSQVLSAGAFF
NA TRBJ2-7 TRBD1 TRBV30 TGTGCCTGCGGGACAGGGGGCCACTTC CACGTGGHF
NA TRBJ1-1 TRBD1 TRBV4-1 TGCGCCAGCAGCCCGCCGACAGGGGACACTGAAGCTTTCTTT CASSPPTGDTEAFF
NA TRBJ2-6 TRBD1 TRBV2 TGTGCCAGCAGCCCAGGCCCGTGGACAGGTGCTAGCTCTGGGGCCAACGTCCTGACTTTC CASSPGPWTGASSGANVLTF
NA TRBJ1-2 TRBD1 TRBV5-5 TGTGCCAGCAGCATACTGACAGGGGATGGCTACACCTTC CASSILTGDGYTF
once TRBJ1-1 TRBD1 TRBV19 TGTGCCAGTAGTGCCGGACAGGGGGGCACTGAAGCTTTCTTT CASSAGQGGTEAFF
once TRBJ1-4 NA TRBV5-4 TGTGCCAGCAGCCCTGGACAGCGACGAAATGAAAAACTGTTTTTT CASSPGQRRNEKLFF
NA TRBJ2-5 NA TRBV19 TGTGCCAGTAGTATAGACAGGGGGACCCAGTACTTC CASSIDRGTQYF
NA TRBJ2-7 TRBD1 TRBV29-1 TGCAGCGTTGAACCTAGGGACAGTTTCGCCCTGGACGAGCAGTACTTC CSVEPRDSFALDEQYF
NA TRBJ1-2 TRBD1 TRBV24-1 TGTGCCACCACATCAGGAGTAGGGGGCGGCTACACCTTC CATTSGVGGGYTF
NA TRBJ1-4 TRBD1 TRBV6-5 TGTGCCAGCAGAAACTCGGGACAGGTCGCCAGACTGTTTTTT CASRNSGQVARLFF
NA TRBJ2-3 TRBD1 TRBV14 TGTGCCAGCAGCCAGCCGGGACAGAGGCAGTATTTT CASSQPGQRQYF
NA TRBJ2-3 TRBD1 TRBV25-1 TGTGCCAGCAGTGTAGGGGGACAGGGAAGGACAGATACGCAGTATTTT CASSVGGQGRTDTQYF
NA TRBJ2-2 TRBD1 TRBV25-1 TGTGCCAGCAGTGGGACAGGGGACACCGGGGAGCTGTTTTTT CASSGTGDTGELFF
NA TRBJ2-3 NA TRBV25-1 TGTGCCAGCAGTCCCCGTGTAGAATACACAGATACGCAGTATTTT CASSPRVEYTDTQYF
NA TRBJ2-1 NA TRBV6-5 TGTGCCAGCAGATCCGGACTGTCCTACAATGAGCAGTTCTTC CASRSGLSYNEQFF
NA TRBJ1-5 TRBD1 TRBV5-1 TGCGCCAGCAGCTTGGGGCCGACCGGGACAGGCGGCAATCAGCCCCAGCATTTT CASSLGPTGTGGNQPQHF
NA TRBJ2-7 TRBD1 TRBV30 TGTGCCTGGAACCACGGGACAGGGTCCTACGAGCAGTACTTC CAWNHGTGSYEQYF
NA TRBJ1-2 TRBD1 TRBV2 TGTGCCAGCATCGGGACAGCTAACTATGGCTACACCTTC CASIGTANYGYTF
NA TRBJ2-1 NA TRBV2 TGTGCCAGCAAGCTATCCTACTCCTACAATGAGCAGTTCTTC CASKLSYSYNEQFF
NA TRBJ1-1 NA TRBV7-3 TGTGCCAGCAGTTATAGCCAAAACACTGAAGCTTTCTTT CASSYSQNTEAFF
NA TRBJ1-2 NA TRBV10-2 TGCGCCACCGCATCCGGTCTGGGGGCAAGTTACACCTTC CATASGLGASYTF
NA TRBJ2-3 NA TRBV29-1 TGCAGCGTTGAAGGAGCGTCAGATACGCAGTATTTT CSVEGASDTQYF
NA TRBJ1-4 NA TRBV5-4 TGTGCCAGCAGCGCGCCAGGGCGGGAGGAACTGTTTTTT CASSAPGREELFF
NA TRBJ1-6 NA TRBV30 TGTGCCTGGAGTCTGCGGGGCTCGTACTCACCCCTCCACTTT CAWSLRGSYSPLHF
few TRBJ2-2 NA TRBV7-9 TGTGCCAGCAGCTCCGATTTTAGGGCAGGGCCGGACACCGGGGAGCTGTTTTTT CASSSDFRAGPDTGELFF
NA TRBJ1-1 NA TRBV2 TGTGCCAGCAGTGGTCAGGTTGAAGCTTTCTTT CASSGQVEAFF
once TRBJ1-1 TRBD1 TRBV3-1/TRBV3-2 TGTGCCAGCAGCCAAGAAAGCACAGGGGTGACTGAAGCTTTCTTT CASSQESTGVTEAFF
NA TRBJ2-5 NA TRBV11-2 TGTGCCAGCAGCCCCCTTTACGGCGCCGGGGGTGAGACCCAGTACTTC CASSPLYGAGGETQYF